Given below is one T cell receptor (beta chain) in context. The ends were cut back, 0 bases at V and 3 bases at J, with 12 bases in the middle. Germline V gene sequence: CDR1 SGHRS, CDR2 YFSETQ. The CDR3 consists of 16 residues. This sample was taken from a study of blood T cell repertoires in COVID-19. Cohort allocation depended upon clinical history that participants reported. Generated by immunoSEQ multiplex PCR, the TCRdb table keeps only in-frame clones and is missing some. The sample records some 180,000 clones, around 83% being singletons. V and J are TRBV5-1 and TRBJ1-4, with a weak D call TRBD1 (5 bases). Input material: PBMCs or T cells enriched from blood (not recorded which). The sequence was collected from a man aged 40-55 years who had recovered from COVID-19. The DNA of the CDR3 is TGCGCCAGCAGCTTGGGCGGCGGGGGAGCTAATGAAAAACTGTTTTTT. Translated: CASSLGGGGANEKLFF. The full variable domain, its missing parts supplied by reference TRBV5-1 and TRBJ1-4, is KAGVTQTPRYLIKTRGQQVTLSCSPISGHRSVSWYQQTPGQGLQFLFEYFSETQRNKGNFPGRFSGRQFSNSRSEMNVSTLELGDSALYLCASSLGGGGANEKLFFGSGTQLSVL.